The sequence of this TCR beta chain was determined in a study of a mutant IDH1 vaccine in newly diagnosed glioma (dated by TCRdb to the early 2020s). Background on the whole study: In the chemotherapy-containing groups, vaccination started alongside temozolomide cycles, whereas in patients who had radiotherapy alone it started 4-6 weeks after radiotherapy. Longitudinal TCRB deep sequencing was done for roughly 23 treated patients, wherever samples were available for exploratory analyses. Peripheral blood was drawn at six visits: V03 (baseline), V05, V07, V10, V12 and V13. Of the 32 patients who were treated, around 62% were male and about 40% were female, and the mean age was around 40 years. Visit V12 was the week-35 safety follow-up and visit V13 was the week-47 end of study. Before enrollment, most patients had been given radiochemotherapy with temozolomide as standard therapy, while the rest had received either radiotherapy alone or temozolomide alone. What the authors observed across the whole study: Selection of PBMC samples for TCRB deep sequencing was based on availability. Across multiple MHC alleles, vaccine-induced immune responses were seen in around 93% of patients. Changes in the top peripheral T cell clonotypes picked up by TCRB sequencing did not appear to be linked to pseudoprogression. According to the authors, sample limitations meant that analyses of patient blood samples could not be reproduced.

Trimming leaves V shorter by 2 bases and J shorter by 1 base, with the junction holding 2 bases beyond the gene matches. The CDR3 goes from the cysteine to the phenylalanine over 15 residues. Only CDR3 DNA remains: 45 bases, in frame from the first base. Reading the germline V gene gives CDR1 MNHEY and CDR2 SVGAGI. Concerning this clone itself: What this receptor recognizes is not known. Per-base qualities were not stored, and no clone one base away is much larger.

In the paper's terms, the time point label means: week 47, end of study. Every vaccine dose consisted of 300 ug of a 20-mer mutant IDH1 peptide in Montanide, administered subcutaneously together with topical imiquimod. Across visits V03 through V10, patients got a total of eight vaccinations, given in weeks 1, 3, 5, 7, 11, 15, 19 and 23. Donors had newly diagnosed WHO grade 3 or 4 IDH1-mutant astrocytomas with loss of nuclear ATRX. The samples were drawn from NOA16, a multicentre, single-arm, open-label phase I trial in Germany that tested a mutant IDH1 peptide vaccine in humans for the first time. Genomic DNA for TCRB sequencing was extracted from EDTA blood using the DNeasy Blood and Tissue Kit. Receptors were amplified or captured by the immunoSEQ multiplex PCR assay. The hsTCRB Kit was used according to the manufacturer's protocol to amplify rearranged TCR beta chain sequences. Sequencing of TCRB libraries was carried out on an Illumina MiSeq. The study's own analysis went as follows. The proprietary platform of the kit vendor was used for demultiplexing, trimming and gene mapping. TCRdb took this table from immuneACCESS and kept in-frame rearrangements with V and J called. Such tables lack part of the clones; where checked against another copy, unresolved V genes explain under half of the gap, and the rest is unexplained. V, J and clone size derive from that table, while D and trimming were established from the DNA sequence. The sample includes around 50,000 clones, with less than 85% observed a single time. The ten most abundant clones make up under 4.5% of the sample.

Here the sequenced sample was PBMCs, taken from a glioma patient whose treatment included an IDH1 peptide vaccine. The rearranged segments are TRBV6-5 and TRBJ2-5, and 9 bases in between align with TRBD1. The sequence derives from a woman aged 25-40 years with glioma. Some clones in this sample may be carry-over from other donors' samples. The DNA sequence is given as TGTGCCAGCAGTTACCGGGGACAGGGCCAAGAGACCCAGTACTTC. Translated, it reads CASSYRGQGQETQYF.